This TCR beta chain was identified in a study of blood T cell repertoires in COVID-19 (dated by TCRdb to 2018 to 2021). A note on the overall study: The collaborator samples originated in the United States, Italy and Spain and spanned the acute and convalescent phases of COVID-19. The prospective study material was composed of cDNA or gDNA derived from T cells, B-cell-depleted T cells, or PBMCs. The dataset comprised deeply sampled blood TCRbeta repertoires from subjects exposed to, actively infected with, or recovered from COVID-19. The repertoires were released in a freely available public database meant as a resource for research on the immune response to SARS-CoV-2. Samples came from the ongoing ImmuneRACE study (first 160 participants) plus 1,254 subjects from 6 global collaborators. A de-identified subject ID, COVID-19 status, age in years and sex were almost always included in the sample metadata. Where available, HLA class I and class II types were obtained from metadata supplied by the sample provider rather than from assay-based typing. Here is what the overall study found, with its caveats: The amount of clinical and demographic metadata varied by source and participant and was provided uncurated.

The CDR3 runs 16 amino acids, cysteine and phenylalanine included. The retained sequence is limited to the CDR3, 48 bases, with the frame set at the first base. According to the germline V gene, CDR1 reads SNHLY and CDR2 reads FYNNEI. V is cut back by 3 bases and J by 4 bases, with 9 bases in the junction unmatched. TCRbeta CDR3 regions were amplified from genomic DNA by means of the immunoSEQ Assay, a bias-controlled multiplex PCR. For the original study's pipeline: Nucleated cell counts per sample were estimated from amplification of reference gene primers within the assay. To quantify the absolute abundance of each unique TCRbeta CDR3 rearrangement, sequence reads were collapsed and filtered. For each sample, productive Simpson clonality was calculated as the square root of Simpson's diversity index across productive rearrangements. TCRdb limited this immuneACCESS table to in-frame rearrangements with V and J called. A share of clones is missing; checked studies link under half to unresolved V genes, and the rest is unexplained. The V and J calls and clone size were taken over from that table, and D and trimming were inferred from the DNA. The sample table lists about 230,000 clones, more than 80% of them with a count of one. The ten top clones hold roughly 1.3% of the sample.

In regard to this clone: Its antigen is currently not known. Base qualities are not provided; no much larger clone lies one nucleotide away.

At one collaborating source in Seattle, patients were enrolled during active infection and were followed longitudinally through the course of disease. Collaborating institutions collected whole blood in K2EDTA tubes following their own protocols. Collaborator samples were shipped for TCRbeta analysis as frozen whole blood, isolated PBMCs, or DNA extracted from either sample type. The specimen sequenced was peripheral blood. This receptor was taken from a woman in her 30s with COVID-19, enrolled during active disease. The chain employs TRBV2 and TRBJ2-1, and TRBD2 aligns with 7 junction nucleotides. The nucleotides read TGTGCCAGCAGTGACATGACGGGGGGATTTTACAATGAGCAGTTCTTC. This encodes CASSDMTGGFYNEQFF.